This is a list of T cell receptor beta chains from one sample in a study of PD-1 blockade in classical Hodgkin lymphoma. This table comes from immunoSEQ multiplex PCR, and its TCRdb copy is limited to in-frame clones, with some not included. This sample has tens of thousands of clones, with roughly 80% found just once. The specimen was peripheral blood mononuclear cells (PBMCs), collected before the fourth cycle of nivolumab. The receptor set was obtained from a human donor with classical Hodgkin lymphoma. Each CDR3 is given with its conserved first and last residue. The D gene is left open where the match is weak. Expanded clones are given a class, and other clones once, few, many or no size at all.

V gene,D gene,J gene,clone size,CDR3 protein,CDR3 DNA
TRBV4-1,NA,TRBJ2-2,NA,CASSQVAWPEMDTGELFF,TGCGCCAGCAGCCAAGTTGCTTGGCCGGAGATGGACACCGGGGAGCTGTTTTTT
TRBV6-1,TRBD1,TRBJ1-2,NA,CASGAGTGGGYGYTF,TGTGCCAGCGGAGCCGGGACAGGGGGTGGATATGGCTACACCTTC
TRBV18,NA,TRBJ2-7,few,CASSQGRTTDYEQYF,TGTGCCAGCTCACAGGGCCGGACTACCGACTACGAGCAGTACTTC
TRBV7-2,NA,TRBJ2-2,NA,CASSLGASNTGELFF,TGTGCCAGCAGCCTTGGGGCCTCGAACACCGGGGAGCTGTTTTTT
TRBV28,NA,TRBJ1-2,NA,CASTLGRPVNYGYTF,TGTGCCAGTACCTTGGGGCGGCCAGTTAACTATGGCTACACCTTC
TRBV10-3,TRBD2,TRBJ2-7,NA,CAISEAMSSGRGTRYEQYF,TGTGCCATCAGTGAAGCGATGTCTAGCGGGAGGGGTACTCGCTACGAGCAGTACTTC
TRBV28,TRBD1,TRBJ1-3,NA,CASSLVGTGGFGNTIYF,TGTGCCAGCAGTTTAGTCGGGACAGGGGGCTTTGGAAACACCATATATTTT
TRBV21-1,NA,TRBJ2-5,NA,CASSKHLGETQYF,TGTGCCAGCAGCAAGCACCTGGGCGAGACCCAGTACTTC
TRBV19,TRBD1,TRBJ1-2,few,CASLPGGDYGYTF,TGTGCCAGTCTCCCAGGGGGCGACTATGGCTACACCTTC
TRBV6-6,NA,TRBJ1-1,NA,CASSYRSTGNTEAFF,TGTGCCAGCAGTTACCGGTCGACAGGGAACACTGAAGCTTTCTTT
TRBV7-2,NA,TRBJ1-5,NA,CASSPPGGRAGNQPQHF,TGTGCCAGCAGCCCCCCCGGGGGGAGGGCCGGGAATCAGCCCCAGCATTTT
TRBV19,NA,TRBJ2-3,once,CASTSRRGNTDTQYF,TGTGCCAGTACCTCCCGACGCGGGAACACAGATACGCAGTATTTT
TRBV6-6,NA,TRBJ1-5,NA,CASSRRQGNQPQHF,TGTGCCAGCAGTCGCCGACAGGGCAATCAGCCCCAGCATTTT
TRBV11-2,NA,TRBJ1-1,NA,CASSFGGTEAFF,TGTGCCAGCAGCTTCGGAGGCACTGAAGCTTTCTTT
TRBV6-5,NA,TRBJ2-2,NA,CASSYRSVNTGELFF,TGTGCCAGCAGTTATCGGTCGGTAAACACCGGGGAGCTGTTTTTT
TRBV5-6,NA,TRBJ2-1,once,CASSLGFTSYNEQFF,TGTGCCAGCAGCTTAGGGTTTACCTCCTACAATGAGCAGTTCTTC
TRBV5-1,NA,TRBJ2-3,NA,CASSLGDGGRTDTQYF,TGCGCCAGCAGCTTGGGGGACGGCGGCCGCACAGATACGCAGTATTTT
TRBV7-9,NA,TRBJ2-7,NA,CASSLSSDGGSEQYF,TGTGCCAGCAGCTTAAGTTCGGACGGGGGCTCCGAGCAGTACTTC
TRBV6-5,NA,TRBJ2-7,NA,CASSPDRPYEQYF,TGTGCCAGCAGTCCCGACAGACCCTACGAGCAGTACTTC
TRBV19,NA,TRBJ1-2,few,CARRTAGLGYTF,TGTGCCAGGAGGACAGCTGGACTCGGCTACACCTTC
TRBV4-2,TRBD1,TRBJ2-2,NA,CASSQEGDRAAGELFF,TGTGCCAGCAGCCAAGAGGGGGACAGGGCGGCCGGGGAGCTGTTTTTT
TRBV28,NA,TRBJ2-3,few,CASSLSEGRGGHTDTQYF,TGTGCCAGCAGCCTGTCCGAAGGCAGGGGGGGACACACAGATACGCAGTATTTT
TRBV4-3,NA,TRBJ2-3,NA,CASSQEGHPTSTDTQYF,TGCGCCAGCAGCCAAGAAGGCCATCCCACTAGCACAGATACGCAGTATTTT
TRBV6-5,NA,TRBJ2-2,NA,CASSPRGELFF,TGTGCCAGCAGCCCTCGGGGGGAGCTGTTTTTT
TRBV18,NA,TRBJ2-3,NA,CASSPVPDTQYF,TGTGCCAGCTCACCGGTGCCAGATACGCAGTATTTT
TRBV4-1,TRBD2,TRBJ2-7,NA,CASRLDGTTNSYEQYF,TGCGCCAGCAGGCTCGACGGGACTACCAACTCCTACGAGCAGTACTTC
TRBV28,NA,TRBJ2-7,once,CASGLGTGGSYEQYF,TGTGCCAGCGGACTAGGGACAGGAGGATCCTACGAGCAGTACTTC
TRBV27,TRBD1,TRBJ2-5,medium-sized,CASTHGTGGRETQYF,TGTGCCAGCACCCATGGGACAGGGGGTAGAGAGACCCAGTACTTC